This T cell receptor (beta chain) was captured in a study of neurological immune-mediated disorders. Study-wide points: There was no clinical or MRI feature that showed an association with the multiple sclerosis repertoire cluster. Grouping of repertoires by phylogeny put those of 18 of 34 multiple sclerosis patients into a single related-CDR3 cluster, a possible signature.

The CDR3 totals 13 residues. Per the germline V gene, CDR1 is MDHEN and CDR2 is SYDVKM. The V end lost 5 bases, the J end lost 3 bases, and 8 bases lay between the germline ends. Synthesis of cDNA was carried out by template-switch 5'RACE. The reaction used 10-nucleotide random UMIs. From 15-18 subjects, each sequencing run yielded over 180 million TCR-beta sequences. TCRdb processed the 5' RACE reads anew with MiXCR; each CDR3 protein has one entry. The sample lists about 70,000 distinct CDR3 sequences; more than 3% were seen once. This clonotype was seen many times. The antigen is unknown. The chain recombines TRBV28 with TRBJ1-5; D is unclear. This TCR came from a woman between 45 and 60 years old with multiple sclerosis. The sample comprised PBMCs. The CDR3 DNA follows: TGTGCCAGCAGTACGCGGGTCAATCAGCCCCAGCATTTT. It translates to CASSTRVNQPQHF.